Shown below are 30 T cell receptor beta chains from a single sample sequenced in a study of CD8+CD57+ T cells in acquired aplastic anemia. Researchers used genomic DNA as the template to profile TCR beta VDJ and CDR3. TCRdb re-called the reads through MiXCR, storing one row per CDR3 protein. The profile shows just over 400,000 distinct CDR3 sequences, about two thirds of them singletons. The specimen sequenced was sorted CD4+, CD8+, or CD8+CD57+ T cells (not recorded which) from PBMCs. Receptors were obtained from a human donor in good health, serving as a control.

As regards this clonotype: It is unclear where the CDR3 begins or ends on the DNA, so no DNA is shown, and the CDR3 is as TCRdb lists it. The chain has TRBV7-2 and TRBJ2-7; the table names TRBD1, a call not compared with the DNA. The CDR3 is 14 amino acids long, termini counted. Per germline, CDR1 SGHTA and CDR2 FQGNSA. Here the CDR3 reads CASSTADSYEQYFF.

The V call is TRBV7-3, the J call TRBJ2-7; D assignment may be TRBD1 or TRBD2 (5 bases each). Trimming took 6 bases from V and 2 from J, leaving 8 bases between them. From germline, CDR1 is SGHTA and CDR2 FQGTGA. The CDR3 runs to 12 residues. The CDR3 protein is CASSRGTYEQYF. CDR3 DNA sequence: TGTGCCAGCAGTCGGGGCACCTACGAGCAGTACTTC.

The chain uses TRBV20-1 and TRBJ2-7; 9 bases are a match to TRBD1. The V gene end was trimmed by 4 bases and the J gene end by 5 bases; junction bases not matched to a gene: 9. From germline, CDR1 is DFQATT and CDR2 SNEGSKA (reference sequence). The CDR3 totals 14 residues. CDR3 residues: CSANSGTGLDEQYF. The CDR3, as DNA: TGCAGTGCTAACTCTGGGACAGGGTTGGACGAGCAGTACTTC.

The V call is TRBV2, the J call TRBJ2-3; the match to TRBD2 covers 9 bases. Germline loops: CDR1 SNHLY, CDR2 FYNNEI. This CDR3 contains 15 residues. With 7 bases clipped from V and 1 base from J, the junction kept 6 bases outside the gene matches. This CDR3 is CASNLAGLRTDTQYF. The DNA of the CDR3 is TGTGCCAGCAACCTAGCGGGGCTACGCACAGATACGCAGTATTTT.

This clonotype was counted many times. V gene TRBV9 combines with J gene TRBJ1-1, with D possibly being TRBD1 (6 bases). From germline, CDR1 is SGDLS and CDR2 YYNGEE. The CDR3 covers 15 residues. V lost 0 bases and J lost 1, with 10 bases in between. CDR3 residues: CASSVDGGGNTEAFF. The DNA of the CDR3 is TGTGCCAGCAGCGTAGATGGAGGGGGGAACACTGAAGCTTTCTTT.

About this clonotype itself: A much larger clonotype is one base distant, so this may be a read error. The V and J genes are TRBV20-1 and TRBJ1-3; TRBD1 is a possible D gene (6 bases). V lost 7 bases and J 2 bases, leaving 21 bases between the germline ends. This CDR3 is 16 amino acids long. CDR1 and CDR2 from the germline V gene are DFQATT and SNEGSKA (reference sequence). CDR3 protein: CSGLPGTMRAGNTIYF. The DNA of the CDR3 is TGCAGTGGATTACCAGGGACAATGCGTGCTGGAAACACCATATATTTT.

The chain has TRBV2 and TRBJ1-6; 9 nucleotides match TRBD1. The V gene end was trimmed by 6 bases and the J gene end by 13 bases; junction bases not matched to a gene: 13. The germline gives CDR1 SNHLY, CDR2 FYNNEI. This CDR3 has 15 residues. This chain's CDR3 is CASSRQDRGLNPLHF. In DNA, the CDR3 is TGTGCCAGCAGCCGACAGGACAGGGGTCTAAACCCCCTCCACTTT.

This clonotype was detected once. V usage is TRBV15 and J usage is TRBJ1-5; 7 nucleotides line up with TRBD1. This CDR3 contains 16 residues. Germline CDR1 is LNHNV and CDR2 is YYDKDF (reference sequence). V lost 3 bases, J lost 2 bases, and 7 bases stayed unmatched. The DNA of the CDR3 is TGTGCCACCAGCAGCTTTACAGGGGCGCGCAATCAGCCCCAGCATTTT. Translating it yields CATSSFTGARNQPQHF.

This clonotype was observed at least ten times. The rearrangement joins TRBV2 to TRBJ2-5, with D unclear. Germline CDR1 reads SNHLY; CDR2 reads FYNNEI. CDR3 size: 14 residues. V lost 3 bases and J 0 bases, leaving 8 bases between the germline ends. In nucleotides, the CDR3 is TGTGCCAGCAGTGAGAGAATCCACCAAGAGACCCAGTACTTC. Translated, it gives CASSERIHQETQYF.

The gene calls are TRBV10-3 and TRBJ2-7; D is unclear. V was cut by 4 bases and J by 1 base, with 11 bases left in between. This CDR3 region has 14 residues. Germline assignment: CDR1 ENHRY and CDR2 SYGVKD. The CDR3 here is CAISAPGSSYEQYF. The CDR3 nucleotides read TGTGCCATCAGTGCCCCCGGCTCGTCCTACGAGCAGTACTTC.

In this sample, this clonotype turned up a few times. The chain combines TRBV15 with TRBJ1-6; D uncertain. V was clipped by 2 bases and J by 9 bases, with 17 bases between them. CDR3 size: 16 residues. Germline V CDR1 and CDR2: LNHNV, YYDKDF (reference sequence). CDR3 residues: CATSRSLSFGVSPLHF. DNA of the CDR3: TGTGCCACCAGCAGATCCTTGAGTTTCGGGGTTTCACCCCTCCACTTT. Full variable domain (outside the CDR3, taken from reference TRBV15 and TRBJ1-6): DAMVIQNPRYQVTQFGKPVTLSCSQTLNHNVMYWYQQKSSQAPKLLFHYYDKDFNNEADTPDNFQSRRPNTSFCFLDIRSPGLGDTAMYLCATSRSLSFGVSPLHFGNGTRLTVT.

The V and J genes are TRBV7-2 and TRBJ2-6; weak D call: TRBD1 (6 bases). Germline V gene sequence: CDR1 SGHTA, CDR2 FQGNSA. The CDR3 extends over 15 amino acids. Deletions cut 5 bases from V and 18 bases from J, with 26 bases between. The CDR3 here is CASSVRGGSDNEQTF. CDR3 coding DNA: TGTGCCAGCAGCGTCCGAGGGGGTAGCGACAACGAGCAGACTTTC. The variable domain in full, with the rest retrieved from reference TRBV7-2 and TRBJ2-6, is GAGVSQSPSNKVTEKGKDVELRCDPISGHTALYWYRQSLGQGLEFLIYFQGNSAPDKSGLPSDRFSAERTGGSVSTLTIQRTQQEDSAVYLCASSVRGGSDNEQTFGAGSRLTVL.

This clonotype was recorded many times. The gene calls are TRBV7-8 and TRBJ1-3, with 7 bases matching TRBD1. The CDR3 sequence is 19 residues long. The V gene end was trimmed by 5 bases and the J gene end by 0 bases; junction bases not matched to a gene: 16. Germline values: CDR1 SGHVS, CDR2 FQNEAQ. The CDR3 loop is CASSPERGGTVSSGNTIYF. CDR3 DNA: TGTGCCAGCAGCCCGGAGAGGGGCGGGACAGTATCCTCTGGAAACACCATATATTTT.

This chain uses TRBV9 with TRBJ1-6; D is perhaps TRBD1 (5 bases). The CDR3 runs 15 residues. CDR1 SGDLS and CDR2 YYNGEE come from the germline V gene. The V and J ends lost 4 bases and 17 bases respectively, with 25 bases between them. The DNA of the CDR3 is TGTGCCAGCAGCCCACCGGCGGGGGGAATAGCGTTCTTCCACTTT. Encoded protein: CASSPPAGGIAFFHF.

Remarks on this clonotype: The junction and the germline gene differ at one end; a read error may be behind it. The J gene is TRBJ2-3, the V gene TRBV11-1; 7 bases are a match to TRBD2. Germline loops: CDR1 SGHAT, CDR2 FQDESV (reference sequence). The CDR3 is made up of 16 amino acids. CDR3 in amino acids: CASSLEYGGGSDTQYF. CDR3 DNA sequence: TGCGCCAGCAGCCTGGAATATGGCGGGGGTTCAGATACGCAGTATTTT. The full variable domain, its missing parts supplied by reference TRBV11-1 and TRBJ2-3, is EAEVAQSPRYKITEKSQAVAFWCDPISGHATLYWYRQILGQGPELLVQFQDESVVDDSQLPKDRFSAERLKGVDSTLKIQPAELGDSAMYLCASSLEYGGGSDTQYFGPGTRLTVL.

The chain couples TRBV20-1 to TRBJ1-1; D perhaps matches TRBD1 (5 bases). Germline assignment: CDR1 DFQATT and CDR2 SNEGSKA (reference sequence). The V end lost 2 bases, the J end lost 9 bases, and 16 bases lay between the germline ends. The CDR3 has 13 amino acids. The CDR3 DNA reads TGCAGTGCTAGAAGGGGCGCCGCTTGGCAAGCTTTCTTT. This encodes CSARRGAAWQAFF.

With respect to this clonotype: At one end the junction does not follow the germline gene, possibly because of a read error. This CDR3 reads CATSKSGSYERYF. Here the CDR3 DNA reads TGTGCCACCAGCAAGTCAGGGTCCTACGAGCGGTACTTC. This chain connects TRBV24-1 to TRBJ2-7; D is perhaps TRBD1 (5 bases). The CDR3 totals 13 residues. Per germline, CDR1 KGHDR and CDR2 SFDVKD.

Points on this clonotype: The CDR3 ends on some other residue instead of the conserved phenylalanine or tryptophan, so this is likely a read error. It is unclear where the CDR3 begins or ends on the DNA, so no DNA is shown, and the CDR3 is as TCRdb lists it. V gene TRBV5-8 combines with J gene TRBJ1-2. The CDR3 spans 8 amino acids, including both terminal residues. The germline V gene has CDR1 SGHTS and CDR2 YDEGEE. The CDR3 spells CASRSLRL.

A word on this clonotype: One junction end disagrees with the germline gene, perhaps due to a read error. The rearrangement uses TRBV6-2 or TRBV6-3 and TRBJ2-1; 8 positions match TRBD1. From germline, CDR1 is MNHEY and CDR2 SVGEGT. This CDR3 contains 14 residues. CDR3 loop: CGSSTTGGNYEQFF. For the CDR3, the DNA is TGTGGCAGCAGTACTACAGGGGGGAACTATGAGCAGTTCTTC.

The chain uses TRBV7-3 and TRBJ1-2; weak D call: TRBD1 (6 bases). The length of the CDR3 is 15 residues. Trimming cost V 5 bases and J 14 bases, with 27 bases left between them. Germline CDR1 SGHTA, CDR2 FQGTGA. CDR3: CASSPQTGRNQPQTF. The CDR3 DNA reads TGTGCCAGCAGCCCGCAAACAGGGCGGAATCAGCCCCAGACCTTC.

The chain combines TRBV9 with TRBJ2-2, with D tentatively TRBD1 (5 bases). This CDR3 comprises 15 residues. Trimming pared 4 bases from V and 12 bases from J, leaving 22 bases between. Per germline, CDR1 SGDLS and CDR2 YYNGEE. The CDR3 reads CASSRQGGINWQLFF. The CDR3 DNA reads as TGTGCCAGCAGCCGGCAGGGTGGTATCAACTGGCAGCTGTTTTTT.

This chain links TRBV10-3 with TRBJ2-3; D uncertain. V lost 8 bases, J lost 0 bases, and 15 bases lay in between. This CDR3 spans 15 amino acids. The germline V gene encodes CDR1 ENHRY and CDR2 SYGVKD. CDR3 residues: CAIRPDHASTDTQYF. The CDR3 nucleotides read TGTGCCATCCGACCCGACCACGCTAGCACAGATACGCAGTATTTT.

As concerns this clonotype: One junction end does not reproduce the germline sequence, and a read error may be involved. J is TRBJ2-1 and V is TRBV2, with D unclear. In germline, CDR1 is SNHLY, CDR2 FYNNEI. The CDR3 has 14 amino acids. In DNA form, the CDR3 reads TGTGCCAGCAGTTCCAGGCAACTATGTATACACCATCGGTTC. This encodes CASSSRQLCIHHRF.

There are a few counts of this clonotype. The chain carries TRBV5-4 and TRBJ2-1; 10 positions agree with TRBD2. Trimming at V came to 3 bases and at J to 9 bases, leaving 12 bases not matched to a gene. Germline CDR1 and CDR2: SGHNT and YYREEE (reference sequence). CDR3 length equals 16 residues. CDR3 region: CASSSPSSGGAPEQFF. For the CDR3, the DNA is TGTGCCAGCAGCTCCCCCTCCAGCGGGGGGGCCCCTGAGCAGTTCTTC. The variable domain in full, with the rest retrieved from reference TRBV5-4 and TRBJ2-1, is ETGVTQSPTHLIKTRGQQVTLRCSSQSGHNTVSWYQQALGQGPQFIFQYYREEENGRGNFPPRFSGLQFPNYSSELNVNALELDDSALYLCASSSPSSGGAPEQFFGPGTRLTVL.

Note on this clonotype: Relative to the germline gene, one junction end is altered; a read error may explain this. The genes are TRBV7-3 and TRBJ1-5, with D unclear. The CDR3 loop spans 14 amino acids. Germline V gives CDR1 SGHTA, CDR2 FQGTGA. The CDR3 sequence is CASSAGILGRPTHF. CDR3 DNA sequence: TGTGCCAGCAGCGCGGGCATCTTGGGTCGGCCCACGCACTTT.

This clonotype has only a few counts. V is TRBV2 and J is TRBJ2-1; 11 bases match TRBD2. The CDR3 loop spans 16 amino acids. The ends lost 6 bases at V and 10 bases at J; junction bases unmatched: 14. CDR1 is SNHLY and CDR2 is FYNNEI in the germline V gene. As DNA, the CDR3 is TGTGCCAGCAGCGCCCCGGGACTAGCGGACCAGGGGGAGCAGTTCTTC. Translating gives CASSAPGLADQGEQFF.

This clonotype came up a few times. The CDR3 loop is CASHRTAGQGSMAAMNTEAFF. The CDR3 DNA reads as TGTGCCAGCCACAGAACGGCGGGACAGGGGAGTATGGCCGCCATGAACACTGAAGCTTTCTTT. The chain joins TRBV19 to TRBJ1-1, with 10 bases that match TRBD1. Unmatched junction bases numbered 25, after V lost 9 bases and J lost 0 bases. The CDR3 loop spans 21 amino acids. The germline CDR1 and CDR2 sequences are LNHDA and SQIVND (reference sequence).

Notes on this clonotype: Without the conserved terminal phenylalanine or tryptophan, this CDR3 likely stems from a read error. No DNA is shown, since the ends of the CDR3 on it are uncertain; the CDR3 is the one TCRdb lists. V usage is TRBV7-8 and J usage is TRBJ2-5; the table gives TRBD1 as D, unverified against the DNA. The CDR3 spans 13 residues, counting both ends. Germline V gene sequence: CDR1 SGHVS, CDR2 FQNEAQ. CDR3: CASSLDGPGSPSY.

Ten or more counts support this clonotype. The chain carries TRBV3-2 and TRBJ2-7. TRBV3-2 has pseudogene status. This CDR3 is built from 14 residues. CDR3 residues: CASSQEAATYEQYF. The CDR3 DNA is TGTGCCAGCAGCCAAGAAGCAGCCACCTACGAGCAGTACTTC.

In regard to this clonotype: One end of the junction is discordant with germline, which a read error may explain. V and J are TRBV19 and TRBJ1-1; D unresolved. This CDR3 spans 13 amino acids. Germline V CDR1 and CDR2: LNHDA, SQIVND (reference sequence). CDR3 DNA sequence: TGTGCCAGTAGTCCCCAGGAGGGCACTGAAGCTTTCTTC. Its translation: CASSPQEGTEAFF.